Listed below are T cell receptor beta chains from one sample, sequenced in a study of CXCR3-negative and CXCR3-positive naive CD8 T cells. TCRdb processed the 5' RACE reads again and assigns one entry to each CDR3 protein, with no DNA. The data show over 35,000 distinct CDR3 sequences, and the top ten clones hold 2% to 2.5%. The specimen sequenced was naive CXCR3- CD8+ T cells from blood. Source of these receptors: a human donor in good health. Some clones in this sample may be carry-over from other donors' samples. Both conserved end residues are part of each CDR3. Not all rows give a size; the values are once, few, many and, for expanded clones, a class.

j_gene | v_gene | abundance | CDR3aa
TRBJ1-2 | TRBV7-9 | NA | CASSLTTGGTPEALNYGYTF
TRBJ2-4 | TRBV7-8 | NA | CASSAGQGVDIQYF
TRBJ2-1 | TRBV29-1 | NA | CSVTEGYSYNEQFF
TRBJ2-7 | TRBV28 | NA | CASTQSPSYEQYF
TRBJ2-1 | TRBV28 | NA | CASSSGGPDPHNEQFF
TRBJ2-3 | TRBV12-3/TRBV12-4 | NA | CASSLVVNTDTQYF
TRBJ2-1 | TRBV5-1 | NA | CASSSDRDVNEQFF
TRBJ2-1 | TRBV6-4 | NA | CASSAIGTSGGAGQFF
TRBJ2-7 | TRBV4-3 | NA | CASSPGTSASYEQYF
TRBJ2-2 | TRBV6-2/TRBV6-3 | NA | CASSYPRTSGVSNTGELFF
TRBJ2-3 | TRBV11-3 | medium-sized | CASSSSLTDTQYF
TRBJ2-7 | TRBV20-1 | NA | CSATPGTAIFYEQYF
TRBJ2-3 | TRBV12-5 | NA | CASGLRPERTDTQYF
TRBJ2-5 | TRBV6-5 | NA | CASSYSLAGVKETQYF
TRBJ2-1 | TRBV4-2 | medium-sized | CASSQEKVDSTYNEQFF
TRBJ2-7 | TRBV12-3/TRBV12-4 | NA | CASSPGTVGEQYF
TRBJ1-2 | TRBV20-1 | NA | CSASQAGGYGYTF
TRBJ2-7 | TRBV5-1 | NA | CASSISRTAEQYF
TRBJ2-7 | TRBV5-1 | NA | CASSLRDEQYF
TRBJ2-1 | TRBV11-3 | NA | CASSGGLALYNEQFF
TRBJ1-2 | TRBV28 | NA | CASSLEGTYGYTF
TRBJ1-1 | TRBV21-1 | NA | CASSRIKWYSEAFF
TRBJ2-5 | TRBV4-2 | NA | CASSQLLGETQYF
TRBJ2-1 | TRBV6-1 | NA | CASSLPYNEQFF
TRBJ1-2 | TRBV27 | NA | CASSSGGWGYTF
TRBJ1-1 | TRBV4-1 | NA | CASSQVGGGTEAFF
TRBJ2-3 | TRBV11-2 | NA | CASSSPSSTDTQYF
TRBJ2-7 | TRBV29-1 | NA | CSVEQGSSYEQYF
TRBJ2-7 | TRBV28 | NA | CASSFADGVGVYEQYF
TRBJ2-3 | TRBV28 | NA | CASSLRTSVDTDTQYF
TRBJ1-1 | TRBV28 | NA | CASSQTLGDPNTEAFF
TRBJ2-7 | TRBV29-1 | NA | CSVVGQTYEQYF
TRBJ2-1 | TRBV21-1 | NA | CASSNPLPLAGVYDEQFF
TRBJ1-2 | TRBV29-1 | NA | CSVALPGAGGYTF
TRBJ1-1 | TRBV29-1 | NA | CSVELPGFAEAFF
TRBJ1-6 | TRBV9 | NA | CASSGMDLPLHF
TRBJ2-7 | TRBV7-9 | NA | CASSFTTYEQYF
TRBJ2-7 | TRBV28 | NA | CASSPLPRFYEQYF
TRBJ2-3 | TRBV6-6 | NA | CASVDRDWSTDTQYF
TRBJ1-4 | TRBV4-2 | NA | CASSQAPGTVNEKLFF
TRBJ2-7 | TRBV28 | NA | CASSDPGLGNYEQYF